This TCR beta chain was captured in a study of response to subunit inactivated influenza vaccine. TCRdb fed the RT-PCR reads into MiXCR, producing one record per CDR3 protein. Seen here are roughly 550,000 distinct CDR3 sequences, roughly a quarter observed once, and the top ten hold 2.8%. This clonotype was picked up many times. The antigen remains unidentified. The CDR3 runs 13 residues. The germline CDR1 and CDR2 sequences are SNHLY and FYNNEI. V gave up 4 bases and J gave up 4 bases, with 8 bases separating them. Notes on the study in general: After each seasonal influenza vaccination, few new T cells are recruited, the authors suggested.

These data are also associated with another study on T cells expressing NK-cell markers. That report notes: TCR beta cDNA was generated via 5'RACE template switching incorporating UMIs. It is unclear if expanded NKG2C-expressing clones target HCMV antigens.

The receptor comes from a man aged 50 to 59 who received an inactivated influenza vaccine. This rearrangement joins TRBV2 to TRBJ2-1; D is undetermined. Material: CD4+ T cells sorted from PBMCs, obtained approximately 13 days after vaccination. Written as DNA, the CDR3 is TGTGCCAGCAGTGTGGGATTTTACAATGAGCAGTTCTTC. It is translated as CASSVGFYNEQFF.